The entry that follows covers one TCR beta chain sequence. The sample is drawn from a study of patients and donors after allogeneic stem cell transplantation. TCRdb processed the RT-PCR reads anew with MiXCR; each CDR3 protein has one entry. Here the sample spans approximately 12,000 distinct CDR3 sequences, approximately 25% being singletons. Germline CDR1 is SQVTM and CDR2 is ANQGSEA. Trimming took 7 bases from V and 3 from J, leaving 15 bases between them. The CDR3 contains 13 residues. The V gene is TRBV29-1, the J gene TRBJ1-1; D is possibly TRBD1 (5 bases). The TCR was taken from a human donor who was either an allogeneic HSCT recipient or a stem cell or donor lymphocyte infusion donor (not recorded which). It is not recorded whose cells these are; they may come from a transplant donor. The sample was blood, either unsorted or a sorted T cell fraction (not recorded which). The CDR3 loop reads CSARDRLHTEAFF. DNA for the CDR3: TGCAGCGCCCGGGACCGACTTCACACTGAAGCTTTCTTT.